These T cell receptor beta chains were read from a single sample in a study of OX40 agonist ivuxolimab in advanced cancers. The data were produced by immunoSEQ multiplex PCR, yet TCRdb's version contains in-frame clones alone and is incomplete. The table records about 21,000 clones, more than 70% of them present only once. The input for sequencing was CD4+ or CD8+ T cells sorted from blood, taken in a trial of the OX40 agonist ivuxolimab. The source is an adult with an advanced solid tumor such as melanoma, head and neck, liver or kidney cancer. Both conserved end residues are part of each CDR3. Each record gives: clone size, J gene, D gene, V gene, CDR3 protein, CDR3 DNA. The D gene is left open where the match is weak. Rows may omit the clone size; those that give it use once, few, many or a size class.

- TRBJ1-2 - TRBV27 CASSLSIGVSNYGYTF TGTGCCAGCAGTTTATCTATTGGTGTGTCTAACTATGGCTACACCTTC
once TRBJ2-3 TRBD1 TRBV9 CASSAEGAQGDTQYF TGTGCCAGCAGCGCCGAGGGGGCTCAGGGAGATACGCAGTATTTT
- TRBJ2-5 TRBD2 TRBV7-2 CASSQRLAGTQETQYF TGTGCCAGCAGCCAACGACTAGCGGGGACCCAAGAGACCCAGTACTTC
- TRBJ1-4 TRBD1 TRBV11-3 CASSLGPPGQRAVGDTLFF TGTGCCAGCAGCTTAGGACCTCCGGGACAGCGGGCGGTCGGGGATACCCTGTTTTTT
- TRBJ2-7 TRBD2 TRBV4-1 CASSLAGDRVTYEQYF TGCGCCAGCTCACTAGCGGGGGACAGGGTGACCTACGAGCAGTACTTC
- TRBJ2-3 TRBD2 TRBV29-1 CSVASGYTDTQYF TGCAGCGTTGCTAGCGGGTACACAGATACGCAGTATTTT
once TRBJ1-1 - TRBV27 CASSLTVNTEAFF TGTGCCAGCAGTTTGACAGTAAACACTGAAGCTTTCTTT
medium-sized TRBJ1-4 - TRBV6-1 CASSETGDSNYGKLFF TGTGCCAGCAGTGAAACCGGGGATTCCAACTACGGAAAACTGTTTTTT
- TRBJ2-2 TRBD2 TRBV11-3 CASSLDRTSVATGELFF TGTGCCAGCAGCTTAGATCGGACTAGCGTTGCCACCGGGGAGCTGTTTTTT
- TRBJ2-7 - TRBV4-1 CASSQHPRSSYEQYF TGCGCCAGCAGCCAACACCCAAGGAGCTCCTACGAGCAGTACTTC
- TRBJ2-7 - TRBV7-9 CASSLTGTYEQYF TGTGCCAGCAGCTTAACAGGGACCTACGAGCAGTACTTC
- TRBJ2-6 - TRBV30 CAWSDGGTGANVLTF TGTGCCTGGAGTGACGGAGGGACTGGGGCCAACGTCCTGACTTTC
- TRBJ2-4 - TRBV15 CATTPSREAKNIQYF TGTGCCACCACCCCCTCCCGTGAAGCCAAAAACATTCAGTACTTC
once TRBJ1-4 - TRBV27 CASSLSAGSGEKLFF TGTGCCAGCAGTTTATCGGCGGGGAGCGGTGAAAAACTGTTTTTT
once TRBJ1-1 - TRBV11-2 CASSLDIGAYLNTEAFF TGTGCCAGCAGCTTAGATATTGGGGCGTACTTGAACACTGAAGCTTTCTTT
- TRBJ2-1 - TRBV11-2 CASSFPPLGVLQWEQFF TGTGCCAGCAGCTTTCCGCCCTTGGGGGTATTACAATGGGAGCAGTTCTTC
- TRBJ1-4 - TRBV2 CASTDIPFSEKLFF TGTGCCAGCACGGACATCCCCTTTAGTGAAAAACTGTTTTTT
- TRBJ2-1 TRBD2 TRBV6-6 CASTETSGSYNEQFF TGTGCCAGCACCGAAACTAGCGGCTCCTACAATGAGCAGTTCTTC
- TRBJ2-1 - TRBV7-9 CASSLVGDEQFF TGTGCCAGCAGCTTGGTAGGCGATGAGCAGTTCTTC
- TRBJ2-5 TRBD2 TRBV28 CASSLPQRGGWETQYF TGTGCCAGCAGTTTACCCCAGCGGGGGGGCTGGGAGACCCAGTACTTC
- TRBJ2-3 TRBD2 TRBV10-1 CASSDTSGSLADTQYF TGCGCCAGCAGTGATACTAGCGGGAGTCTAGCAGATACGCAGTATTTT
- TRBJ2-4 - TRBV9 CASSVGDDIQYF TGTGCCAGCAGCGTAGGGGACGACATTCAGTACTTC
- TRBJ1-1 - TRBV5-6 CASSLATGARGAFF TGTGCCAGCAGCTTGGCCACGGGAGCCCGGGGAGCTTTCTTT
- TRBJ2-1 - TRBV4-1 CASSPRPGTSNEQFF TGCGCCAGCAGCCCGAGGCCAGGGACAAGCAATGAGCAGTTCTTC
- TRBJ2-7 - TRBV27 CASSHLQGHEQYF TGTGCCAGCAGTCACCTTCAAGGGCACGAGCAGTACTTC
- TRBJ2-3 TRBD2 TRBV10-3 CAIGRAGPGHRTDTQYF TGTGCCATCGGGAGGGCGGGGCCTGGACACCGAACAGATACGCAGTATTTT
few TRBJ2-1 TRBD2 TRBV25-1 CASSGASGTPYNEQFF TGTGCCAGCAGTGGGGCGAGCGGGACTCCATACAATGAGCAGTTCTTC
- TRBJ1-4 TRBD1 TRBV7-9 CASSQRTGPTNEKLFF TGTGCCAGCAGCCAGCGGACAGGGCCAACTAATGAAAAACTGTTTTTT
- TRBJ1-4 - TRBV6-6 CASSARQVINEKLFF TGTGCCAGCAGTGCCCGACAGGTGATTAATGAAAAACTGTTTTTT
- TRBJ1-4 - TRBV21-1 CASSKYGGGHEKLFF TGTGCCAGCAGCAAATATGGGGGCGGGCATGAAAAACTGTTTTTT
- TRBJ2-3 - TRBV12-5 CASGKRPWDTQYF TGTGCTAGTGGTAAGCGTCCCTGGGATACGCAGTATTTT
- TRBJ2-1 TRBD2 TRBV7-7 CASSFSGGARDEQFF TGTGCCAGCAGCTTCAGCGGGGGGGCCAGGGATGAGCAGTTCTTC
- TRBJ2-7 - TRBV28 CASSSPGTGYEQYF TGTGCCAGCAGTTCTCCCGGGACTGGTTACGAGCAGTACTTC
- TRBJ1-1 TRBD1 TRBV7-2 CASSRRGPNTEAFF TGTGCCAGCAGCCGGAGGGGGCCGAACACTGAAGCTTTCTTT
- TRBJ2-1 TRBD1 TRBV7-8 CATRQGTTHYNEQFF TGTGCCACCAGACAGGGAACAACCCATTACAATGAGCAGTTCTTC
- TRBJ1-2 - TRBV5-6 CASSQSNGYTF TGTGCCAGCAGCCAATCCAATGGCTACACCTTC
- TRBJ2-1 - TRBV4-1 CASSQVWEWGYNEQFF TGCGCCAGCAGCCAAGTATGGGAGTGGGGATACAATGAGCAGTTCTTC
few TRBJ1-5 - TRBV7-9 CASSLGGGPQHF TGTGCCAGCAGCTTGGGAGGAGGGCCCCAGCATTTT
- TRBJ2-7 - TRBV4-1 CASSQAILSYEQYF TGCGCCAGCAGCCAAGCCATCCTCTCCTACGAGCAGTACTTC
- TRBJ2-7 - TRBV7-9 CASRAGQLPYEQYF TGTGCCAGCAGAGCGGGACAACTTCCATACGAGCAGTACTTC
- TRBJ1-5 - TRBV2 CASSEFPGYSNQPQHF TGTGCCAGCAGTGAATTTCCGGGGTATAGCAATCAGCCCCAGCATTTT
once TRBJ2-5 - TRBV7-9 CASSEGGTQETQYF TGTGCCAGCAGCGAAGGCGGGACCCAAGAGACCCAGTACTTC
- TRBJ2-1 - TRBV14 CASRMTGYNEQFF TGTGCCAGTAGAATGACAGGATACAATGAGCAGTTCTTC
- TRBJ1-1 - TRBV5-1 CASSLGQEAFF TGCGCCAGCAGCTTAGGCCAGGAAGCTTTCTTT
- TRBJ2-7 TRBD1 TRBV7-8 CASSIRDSFYEQYF TGTGCCAGCAGCATCCGGGACAGTTTCTACGAGCAGTACTTC
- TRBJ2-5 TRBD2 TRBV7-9 CASSHLAGGRETQYF TGTGCCAGCAGCCATCTAGCGGGGGGGCGAGAGACCCAGTACTTC
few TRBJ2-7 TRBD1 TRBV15 CATSSPGQGYSYEQYF TGTGCCACCAGCTCGCCAGGACAGGGATACTCCTACGAGCAGTACTTC
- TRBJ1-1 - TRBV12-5 CASGLQGGEAFF TGTGCTAGTGGTTTACAAGGGGGGGAAGCTTTCTTT